These 19 T cell receptor beta chains were all obtained from the same sample, sequenced in a study of shared clonotypes between healthy human individuals. Measured with immunoSEQ multiplex PCR; TCRdb has only the in-frame clones, and not every one. The table lists some 800,000 clones, nearly 95% of them singletons. CD45RO negativity and positive selection for CCR7 defined naive CD8 cells, a population that excluded terminally differentiated effector memory CD45RA+ cells. Sample: naive CD8+ T cells sorted from blood. These TCRs come from a man aged 25 to 40 in good health.

The rearrangement links TRBV7-6 to TRBJ2-3; the D is unclear. Germline values: CDR1 SGHVS, CDR2 FNYEAQ. The V end lost 0 bases, the J end lost 0 bases, and 13 bases lay between the germline ends. CDR3 length equals 17 residues. CDR3 sequence: CASSLARWAESTDTQYF. In DNA, the CDR3 is TGTGCCAGCAGCTTAGCGCGATGGGCAGAGAGCACAGATACGCAGTATTTT.

About this clone itself: A read error may account for a junction end that differs from germline. J is TRBJ2-1 and V is TRBV7-7; tentatively, D is TRBD2 (6 bases). CDR1 and CDR2 (germline): SSHAT, FNYEAQ (reference sequence). CDR3 length: 17 residues. The chain's CDR3 is CASSLGAEGSSYNEQFF. In DNA, the CDR3 is TGTGCTAGCAGCTTGGGTGCGGAGGGGTCCTCCTACAATGAGCAGTTCTTC.

The CDR3 is CASSLGGADMGNEQFF. CDR3 in DNA: TGTGCCAGCAGCTTAGGGGGAGCCGACATGGGCAATGAGCAGTTCTTC. V usage is TRBV11-3 and J usage is TRBJ2-1; maybe TRBD2 (5 bases). The CDR3 runs 16 residues. V lost 1 base to trimming and J lost 6 bases, with 16 bases between them. Looked up from germline, CDR1 is SGHNT and CDR2 is YENEEA.

The rearrangement joins TRBV19 to TRBJ1-4; no definite D call. Germline values: CDR1 LNHDA, CDR2 SQIVND (reference sequence). The CDR3 has 14 amino acids. The V end lost 6 bases, the J end lost 1 base, and 9 bases lay between the germline ends. For the CDR3, the DNA is TGTGCCAGTAGGAGGTCCGAAACTAATGAAAAACTGTTTTTT. Translated, it gives CASRRSETNEKLFF. Together with reference TRBV19 and TRBJ1-4, the CDR3 gives the full variable domain: DGGITQSPKYLFRKEGQNVTLSCEQNLNHDAMYWYRQDPGQGLRLIYYSQIVNDFQKGDIAEGYSVSREKKESFPLTVTSAQKNPTAFYLCASRRSETNEKLFFGSGTQLSVL.

This clone was seen a few times. The CDR3: CASSVRYTGELFF. In DNA form, the CDR3 reads TGTGCCAGCAGTGTGAGATACACCGGGGAGCTGTTTTTT. V is TRBV5-8 and J is TRBJ2-2; D ambiguous. This CDR3 spans 13 amino acids. Germline CDR1 and CDR2: SGHTS and YDEGEE. The V end lost 5 bases, the J end lost 3 bases, and 8 bases lay between the germline ends.

DNA for the CDR3: TGCAGCGTTGAAAACGGGAGCTCCTCCTACGAGCAGTACTTC. It yields the protein CSVENGSSSYEQYF. The chain combines TRBV29-1 with TRBJ2-7, with D possibly matching TRBD2 (6 bases). Deletions cut 2 bases from V and 0 bases from J, with 11 bases between. The CDR3 totals 14 residues. CDR1 SQVTM and CDR2 ANQGSEA come from the germline V gene.

This chain links TRBV19 with TRBJ1-1; a possible D gene is TRBD1 (6 bases). The CDR3 is 13 amino acids. Germline CDR1 is LNHDA and CDR2 is SQIVND (reference sequence). V lost 3 bases, J lost 5 bases, and 10 bases lay in between. CDR3 nucleotide sequence: TGTGCCAGTAGTATCTTTGGACAGACTGAAGCTTTCTTT. It translates to CASSIFGQTEAFF.

The chain carries TRBV14 and TRBJ1-2; D perhaps matches TRBD1 (5 bases). Germline-derived CDR1 and CDR2 are SGHDN and FVKESK. V shed 4 bases and J shed 3 bases, with 9 bases lying between them. The CDR3 totals 13 residues. DNA for the CDR3: TGTGCCAGCAGCCTATTGACAGACTATGGCTACACCTTC. Translating it yields CASSLLTDYGYTF.

This clone was seen only once. The chain couples TRBV2 to TRBJ1-3; unclear D gene. V was clipped by 7 bases and J by 4 bases, with 8 bases between them. There are 12 residues in the CDR3. Germline lookup yields CDR1 SNHLY and CDR2 FYNNEI. CDR3 in amino acids: CASITVGNTIYF. The CDR3 coding sequence is TGTGCCAGCATAACAGTCGGAAACACCATATATTTT.

The chain has TRBV9 and TRBJ2-7; 10 positions agree with TRBD2. Per germline, CDR1 SGDLS and CDR2 YYNGEE. CDR3 length: 16 amino acids. The ends lost 0 bases at V and 4 bases at J; junction bases unmatched: 7. CDR3 in DNA: TGTGCCAGCAGCGTAGGGGAAGCGGGAGGGCCATACGAGCAGTACTTC. Translation: CASSVGEAGGPYEQYF.

V and J are TRBV11-2 and TRBJ1-2; 7 bases fit TRBD1. The CDR3 is made up of 14 amino acids. The V segment lost 1 base and the J segment 4 bases; nucleotides outside the gene matches: 3. Germline assignment: CDR1 SGHAT and CDR2 FQNNGV. CDR3 in amino acids: CASSLGQGVYGYTF. CDR3 nucleotide sequence: TGTGCCAGCAGCTTAGGCCAGGGGGTCTATGGCTACACCTTC.

This clone showed up just once. The same CDR3 can be traced to other DNA sequences in this sample. V is TRBV11-2 and J is TRBJ2-5, with D possibly being TRBD2 (5 bases). The CDR3 contains 12 residues. V lost 2 bases and J lost 5, with 6 bases in between. Germline assignment: CDR1 SGHAT and CDR2 FQNNGV. Written as DNA, the CDR3 is TGTGCCAGCAGCTTATCGGGGGAGACCCAGTACTTC. Translated, it gives CASSLSGETQYF.

This chain uses TRBV5-1 with TRBJ2-1; 8 bases agree with TRBD1. This CDR3 contains 14 residues. In germline, CDR1 is SGHRS, CDR2 YFSETQ. J was trimmed by 5 bases and V by 7 bases; bases with no gene match: 8. As DNA, the CDR3 is TGCGCCAGCCGAACCGGACAGGGAAACAATGAGCAGTTCTTC. The encoded protein is CASRTGQGNNEQFF.

Comment on this clone: This sample also contains other DNA sequences that code for the same CDR3. The chain is built from TRBV19 and TRBJ2-7; D is ambiguous. Trimming left V 3 bases short and J 0 bases short, with 9 bases between. Germline-derived CDR1 and CDR2 are LNHDA and SQIVND (reference sequence). This CDR3 region has 14 residues. The CDR3 is CASSMVGSSYEQYF. CDR3 in DNA: TGTGCCAGTAGTATGGTGGGCAGCTCCTACGAGCAGTACTTC.

This chain links TRBV7-9 with TRBJ2-2; D is unclear. The V gene lost 3 bases and the J gene lost 6 bases, with 17 bases spanning the gap. The CDR3 sequence is 16 residues long. Germline CDR1 and CDR2: SEHNR and FQNEAQ (reference sequence). The CDR3 bases are TGTGCCAGCAGCTTGAGTGTGGGTGTAACGTCCGGGGAGCTGTTTTTT. The encoded protein is CASSLSVGVTSGELFF.

The table lists this clone with a count of one. The CDR3 loop is CASSPEGSTYEQYF. The CDR3, as DNA: TGCGCCAGCAGCCCGGAGGGCAGCACCTACGAGCAGTACTTC. The chain couples TRBV5-1 to TRBJ2-7, with D perhaps matching TRBD2 (6 bases). V lost 4 bases and J lost 2, with 13 bases in between. In germline, CDR1 is SGHRS, CDR2 YFSETQ. The CDR3 runs 14 residues. The whole variable domain, filled in from reference TRBV5-1 and TRBJ2-7, reads KAGVTQTPRYLIKTRGQQVTLSCSPISGHRSVSWYQQTPGQGLQFLFEYFSETQRNKGNFPGRFSGRQFSNSRSEMNVSTLELGDSALYLCASSPEGSTYEQYFGPGTRLTVT.

The V and J genes are TRBV13 and TRBJ2-7; no firm D call. Germline CDR1 and CDR2: PRHDT and FYEKMQ (reference sequence). This CDR3 has 11 amino acids. Trimming left V 4 bases short and J 0 bases short, with 1 base between. In nucleotides, the CDR3 is TGTGCCAGCAGCTACTCCTACGAGCAGTACTTC. Its protein is CASSYSYEQYF.

The chain has TRBV2 and TRBJ2-7, with D possibly matching TRBD1 (6 bases). This CDR3 spans 13 amino acids. Germline V CDR1 and CDR2: SNHLY, FYNNEI. V lost 5 bases and J lost 2, with 10 bases in between. The CDR3 bases are TGTGCCAGCAGTCCCGGACAGACCTACGAGCAGTACTTC. It specifies CASSPGQTYEQYF.

J is TRBJ1-5 and V is TRBV6-5, with D unclear. Trimming removed 6 bases at V and 4 bases at J, with 13 bases between. The CDR3 covers 14 residues. Germline V CDR1 and CDR2: MNHEY, SVGAGI. CDR3 DNA sequence: TGTGCCAGCAGCCCGGATCGAGCAAATCAGCCCCAGCATTTT. Translation gives CASSPDRANQPQHF.